The clone carrying this T cell receptor (beta chain) has a handful of counts. The CDR3 loop spans 14 amino acids. Per germline, CDR1 MNHNY and CDR2 SVGAGI (reference sequence). The germline V and J ends were trimmed by 4 bases and 2 bases, with 9 bases remaining between them. The data are from a study of patients and donors after allogeneic stem cell transplantation. Each CDR3 protein is one row after TCRdb ran MiXCR on the RT-PCR reads. This sample has 150,000 to 250,000 distinct CDR3 sequences, with roughly two fifths found just once. Sequenced input: blood, either unsorted or a sorted T cell fraction (not recorded which). This chain links TRBV6-6 with TRBJ1-5; D call uncertain. This TCR derives from a human donor who was either an allogeneic HSCT recipient or a stem cell or donor lymphocyte infusion donor (not recorded which). It is not recorded whose cells these are; they may come from a transplant donor. The CDR3 nucleotides are TGTGCCAGCAGTTTGGGGTTGGGCAATCAGCCCCAGCATTTT. Translation: CASSLGLGNQPQHF.